Sequencing of this T cell receptor (beta chain) was carried out in a study of cytomegalovirus exposure and HLA in healthy donors. General study points: Rare sequences made up most TCRs, while some public TCRs were found in many donors. Immune exposure was documented only through CMV serostatus. In a later analysis, DRB1 alleles had the most associated TCRs; HLA-C alleles the fewest. In a later analysis, HLA-associated TCR beta chains were more clonally expanded than equally common others.

CDR1 and CDR2 (germline): SGHAT, FQNNGV. V shed 5 bases and J shed 12 bases, with 20 bases lying between them. The CDR3 contains 14 residues. The PCR ran on 60 Vbeta and 13 Jbeta primers. Method: immunoSEQ multiplex PCR; TCRdb's copy keeps in-frame clones and lacks some. Of 150,000 to 200,000 clones listed, around four fifths are singletons. This clone was detected only once. The antigen is undetermined. The rearrangement uses TRBV11-2 and TRBJ2-1; a weak D match, TRBD2 (6 bases). What was sequenced was PBMCs. This sequence was found in a young woman in good health and CMV-seronegative. CDR3 sequence: CASSLVGGGLGQFF. CDR3 coding DNA: TGTGCCAGCAGCCTAGTGGGAGGCGGGCTGGGGCAGTTCTTC.